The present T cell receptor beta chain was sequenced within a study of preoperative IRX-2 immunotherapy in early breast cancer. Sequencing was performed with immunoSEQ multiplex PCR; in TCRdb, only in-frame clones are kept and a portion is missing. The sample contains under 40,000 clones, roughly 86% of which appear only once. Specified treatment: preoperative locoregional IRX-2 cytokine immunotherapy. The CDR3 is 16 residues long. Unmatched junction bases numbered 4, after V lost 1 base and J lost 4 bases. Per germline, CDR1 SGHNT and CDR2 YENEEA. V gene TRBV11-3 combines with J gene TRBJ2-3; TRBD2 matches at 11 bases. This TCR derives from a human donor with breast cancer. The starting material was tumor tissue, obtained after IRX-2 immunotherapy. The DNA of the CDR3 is TGTGCCAGCAGCTTAGGACTAGCGGGGAAGGCAGATACGCAGTATTTT. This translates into CASSLGLAGKADTQYF.